This T cell receptor beta chain is from a study of blood T cell repertoires in COVID-19. Per the original methods: Scientists estimated how many nucleated cells there were by amplifying reference gene primers. Profiling relied on immunoSEQ multiplex PCR, and the TCRdb table lists in-frame clones only, not all of them. For V, J and clone size, that table is used; D and trimming come from the DNA. The sample carries 250,000 to 400,000 clones, roughly 87% recorded once. The CDR3 extends over 15 amino acids. V shed 4 bases, J shed 11 bases, and the junction held 13 bases outside the gene matches. Germline lookup yields CDR1 SGHVS and CDR2 FQNEAQ.

Source material: peripheral blood. The receptor's source is a man over 45 with active or convalescent COVID-19. The V gene is TRBV7-8, the J gene TRBJ1-1; TRBD1 agrees at 10 bases. The CDR3: CASSSAGGQGSRAFF. The DNA for the CDR3 is TGTGCCAGCAGCTCCGCCGGGGGACAGGGGAGTAGGGCTTTCTTT. Full variable domain (missing parts from reference TRBV7-8 and TRBJ1-1): GAGVSQSPRYKVAKRGQDVALRCDPISGHVSLFWYQQALGQGPEFLTYFQNEAQLDKSGLPSDRFFAERPEGSVSTLKIQRTQQEDSAVYLCASSSAGGQGSRAFFGQGTRLTVV.